Below are 5 T cell receptor beta chains sequenced from a single sample in a study of blood T cell repertoires in COVID-19 (dated by TCRdb to the early 2020s). The library relied on the immunoSEQ multiplex PCR assay. TCRdb limited this immuneACCESS table to in-frame rearrangements with V and J called. A share of clones is missing; checked studies link under half to unresolved V genes, and the rest is unexplained. The sample table holds roughly 140,000 clones, of which 87% were seen once. In total, the top ten clones hold about 11% of the sample. The material sequenced was PBMCs or T cells enriched from blood (not recorded which). All receptors come from a man aged 55 to 70 who had recovered from COVID-19.

This clone showed up just a few times. The rearrangement joins TRBV11-2 to TRBJ2-7, with 7 bases aligning to TRBD1. Germline V gene data show CDR1 as SGHAT and CDR2 as FQNNGV. V shed 3 bases, J shed 5 bases, and the junction held 7 bases outside the gene matches. CDR3 length equals 14 residues. The CDR3 sequence is CASSLGDRAHEQYF. CDR3 DNA sequence: TGTGCCAGCAGCTTGGGAGACAGGGCTCACGAGCAGTACTTC.

With respect to this clone: At the DNA level, this CDR3 is encoded by other sequences in the same sample as well. The chain carries TRBV19 and TRBJ1-1; 7 nucleotides agree with TRBD1. Germline lookup yields CDR1 LNHDA and CDR2 SQIVND (reference sequence). The CDR3 is made up of 14 amino acids. With 4 bases clipped from V and 1 base from J, the junction kept 3 bases outside the gene matches. This CDR3 reads CASSSQGGNTEAFF. The CDR3, as DNA: TGTGCCAGTAGTAGTCAGGGGGGGAACACTGAAGCTTTCTTT.

This chain links TRBV7-9 with TRBJ2-2; D uncertain. The V and J ends lost 5 bases and 8 bases respectively, with 9 bases between them. There are 12 residues in the CDR3. Germline values: CDR1 SEHNR, CDR2 FQNEAQ (reference sequence). The CDR3 loop is CASSRPGGELFF. CDR3 in DNA: TGTGCCAGCAGCCGACCCGGGGGGGAGCTGTTTTTT.

J is TRBJ1-1 and V is TRBV9; D not certain. CDR1 SGDLS and CDR2 YYNGEE come from the germline V gene. The CDR3 loop spans 13 amino acids. The V end was cut by 4 bases, the J end by 0 bases, with 7 bases between. CDR3 residues: CASSLAVNTEAFF. CDR3 DNA: TGTGCCAGCAGCCTCGCGGTGAACACTGAAGCTTTCTTT.

The chain couples TRBV9 to TRBJ1-2; 9 positions match TRBD1. The CDR3 is 13 amino acids. Trimming at V came to 3 bases and at J to 8 bases, leaving 5 bases not matched to a gene. Per the germline V gene, CDR1 is SGDLS and CDR2 is YYNGEE. The CDR3 bases are TGTGCCAGCAGCGAGGGACAGGGTTTCGGCTACACCTTC. Encoded protein: CASSEGQGFGYTF.